A selection of T cell receptor beta chains follows, all from one sample in a study of cytomegalovirus exposure and HLA in healthy donors. Assay used: immunoSEQ multiplex PCR; TCRdb lists only in-frame clones, some missing. There are under 90,000 clones in the sample; around 75% occur only once, and 2.2% lies in the top ten. Material for sequencing was PBMCs. These receptor sequences come from a man aged 35 to 55 in good health and CMV-seronegative. Both conserved end residues are part of each CDR3. A D gene is named only where the DNA matches it firmly. A row's size may be missing; if present it is once, few, many or a size class.

V gene	D gene	clone size	J gene	CDR3 DNA	CDR3 protein
TRBV11-2	TRBD1	.	TRBJ2-5	TGTGCCAGCAGTAGACAGGGGGAGTTAGAGACCCAGTACTTC	CASSRQGELETQYF
TRBV19	.	.	TRBJ1-1	TGTGCCAGTAGTTCACTGAGGGTGAACACTGAAGCTTTCTTT	CASSSLRVNTEAFF
TRBV5-1	TRBD2	.	TRBJ2-1	TGCGTCAGCAGCCAGGGACTAGCGGGAGGGGGTTACAATGAGCAGTTCTTC	CVSSQGLAGGGYNEQFF
TRBV4-1	TRBD1	.	TRBJ2-3	TGCGCCAGCAGCCAAGAAAGGGGGCGAGATACGCAGTATTTT	CASSQERGRDTQYF
TRBV19	.	once	TRBJ1-6	TGTGCCAGTAGAAACGGGACATTTATCTCTTCACCCCTCCACTTT	CASRNGTFISSPLHF
TRBV28	TRBD2	.	TRBJ2-3	TGTGCCAGCAGTGGGGTCACGGAGCGGGAGGCAGATACGCAGTATTTT	CASSGVTEREADTQYF
TRBV5-1	TRBD1	.	TRBJ1-6	TGCGCCAGCAGCTTGGTGGGGGACAGGGATTCACCCCTCCACTTT	CASSLVGDRDSPLHF
TRBV7-9	TRBD1	.	TRBJ1-1	TGTGCCAGCAGCTTTGGACAGGGGCAAGTCTCTGGAGCTTTCTTT	CASSFGQGQVSGAFF
TRBV21-1	.	.	TRBJ1-2	TGTGCCAGCAGCAAAGCGAGCTATGGCTACACCTTC	CASSKASYGYTF
TRBV6-5	.	few	TRBJ1-4	TGTGCCAGCAGTTACAGGGGGTATAATAATGAAAAACTGTTTTTT	CASSYRGYNNEKLFF
TRBV15	TRBD1	.	TRBJ2-7	TGTGCCACCAGCAGAGATAAGGCAAGGGGACAGATATACGAGCAGTACTTC	CATSRDKARGQIYEQYF
TRBV5-1	.	.	TRBJ2-2	TGCGCCAGCAGCTCCCAGGGTGGCGGGGAGCTGTTTTTT	CASSSQGGGELFF
TRBV2	TRBD1	.	TRBJ1-1	TGTGCCAGCAGTGACGTCAGGGGGACGACTGAAGCTTTCTTT	CASSDVRGTTEAFF
TRBV6-6	TRBD1	.	TRBJ2-7	TGTGCCAGCAGTCGGGGGGGACAGGGGGTGAACTACGAGCAGTACTTC	CASSRGGQGVNYEQYF
TRBV11-2	.	.	TRBJ2-1	TGTGCCAGCAGCCCCCGGACAGACAATGAGCAGTTCTTC	CASSPRTDNEQFF
TRBV5-1	TRBD1	.	TRBJ2-7	TGCGCCAGCAGCGGGGGACAGGCGTACGAGCAGTACTTC	CASSGGQAYEQYF
TRBV28	.	.	TRBJ1-2	TGTGCCAGCAGTCGATCGGGGTGGAGTGATGGCTACACCTTC	CASSRSGWSDGYTF
TRBV28	TRBD1	.	TRBJ2-7	TGTGCCAGCATATTGGGGACAGGGACCGAGCAGTACTTC	CASILGTGTEQYF
TRBV18	.	.	TRBJ2-7	TGTGCCAGCTCACTTGAGGCTAGCGTCTCCTACGAGCAGTACTTC	CASSLEASVSYEQYF
TRBV7-9	TRBD2	.	TRBJ2-5	TGTGCCAGCAGCTTAGGACTTTCGGGACTAGATCAAGAGACCCAGTACTTC	CASSLGLSGLDQETQYF
TRBV18	.	.	TRBJ2-1	TGTGCCAGCTCCCCAGACAGCGCCTACAATGAGCAGTTCTTC	CASSPDSAYNEQFF
TRBV7-6	TRBD1	.	TRBJ2-2	TGTGCCAGCAGCGTCCAGACAGGGCGGACCGGGGAGCTGTTTTTT	CASSVQTGRTGELFF
TRBV6-5	.	.	TRBJ1-5	TGTGCCAGCAGTTACCCGGTCTATAGCAATCAGCCCCAGCATTTT	CASSYPVYSNQPQHF